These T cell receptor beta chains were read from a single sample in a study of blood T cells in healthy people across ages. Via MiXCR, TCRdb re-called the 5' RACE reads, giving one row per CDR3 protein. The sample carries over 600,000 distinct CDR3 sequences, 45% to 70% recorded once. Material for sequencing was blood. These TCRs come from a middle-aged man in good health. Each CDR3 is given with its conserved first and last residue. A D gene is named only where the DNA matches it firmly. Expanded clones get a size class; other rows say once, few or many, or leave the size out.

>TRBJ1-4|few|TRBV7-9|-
TGTGCCAGCAGCCCTGTTAGCCCTCACATAGGGGGACCTAATGAAAAACTGTTTTTT
CASSPVSPHIGGPNEKLFF
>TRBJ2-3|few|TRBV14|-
TGTGCCAGCAGCCAACGCGTCTCGGTAGGAGATACGCAGTATTTT
CASSQRVSVGDTQYF
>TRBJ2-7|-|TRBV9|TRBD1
TGTGCCAGCAGCAATGGTGGGCAGGGGGCCCACAATGAGCAGTACTTC
CASSNGGQGAHNEQYF
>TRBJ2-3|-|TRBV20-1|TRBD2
TGCAGTGCCATAGCGGGGGTTAGCACAGATACGCAGTATTTT
CSAIAGVSTDTQYF
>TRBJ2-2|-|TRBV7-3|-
TGTGCCACCGTCGAGGACACCGGGGAGCTGTTTTTT
CATVEDTGELFF
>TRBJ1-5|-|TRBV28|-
TGTGCCAGCAGTCCCCACTTGGCGGCAGTTAATCAGCCCCAGCATTTT
CASSPHLAAVNQPQHF
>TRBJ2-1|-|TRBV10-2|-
TGCGCCAGCGGGAAGGGGTCGGGCGAGCAGTTCTTC
CASGKGSGEQFF
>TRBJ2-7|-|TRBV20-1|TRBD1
TGCAGTGCTTCCGGGACAGGGGGATTCTACGAGCAGTACTTC
CSASGTGGFYEQYF
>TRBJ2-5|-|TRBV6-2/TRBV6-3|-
TGTGCCAGCAGTATGGGGGCGGGGACCCAGTACTTC
CASSMGAGTQYF
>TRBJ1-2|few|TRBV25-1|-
TGTGCCAGCAGTGACCCCGCGACTGGACTCTATGGCTACACCTTC
CASSDPATGLYGYTF
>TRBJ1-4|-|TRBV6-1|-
TGTGCCAGCAGGGTGGACAGCAATGAAAAACTGTTTTTT
CASRVDSNEKLFF
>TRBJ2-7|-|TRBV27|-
TGTGCCAGCAGTTTAAGCCCCGGGCAGGCTGTCGCCTACGAGCAGTACTTC
CASSLSPGQAVAYEQYF
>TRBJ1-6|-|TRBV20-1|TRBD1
TGCAGTGCCCCTCCGGGACAGGGTAATTCACCCCTCCACTTT
CSAPPGQGNSPLHF
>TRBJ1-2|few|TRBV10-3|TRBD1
TGTGCCGCCCAGGGGGACAGGGATGGCTACACCTTC
CAAQGDRDGYTF
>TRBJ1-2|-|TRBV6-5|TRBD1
TGTGCCAGCAGTTTAAGGACAGGGGGAAGTCCCGTTGGAGGCTACACCTTC
CASSLRTGGSPVGGYTF